This TCR beta chain was sequenced in a study of tumor-infiltrating lymphocytes in primary liver carcinoma. The overall study: The study enrolled male and female patients aged 30 to 69 years. Notes on the study in general: Tumor region pairs overlapped more than did tumor-adjacent and tumor-blood pairs.

From approximately 20-30 mg of unsorted bulk tissue, DNA and RNA were co-extracted together. Constant-region priming of 500 to 550 ng total RNA yielded TCR beta cDNA. Generation of the TCR beta libraries relied on three nested multiplex PCR rounds using slightly modified ARM-PCR. Two initial PCR rounds of around 10 cycles each paired TRBV1-TRBV30 forward primers with a C-beta reverse primer. TCRdb itself ran the multiplex PCR reads through MiXCR, one entry per CDR3 protein. The data hold 75,000 to 80,000 distinct CDR3 sequences, with 65% to 75% observed a single time. Comments on this clonotype: What it recognizes is unknown. At one boundary the junction diverges from the germline segment, which might be a read error.

The CDR3 has 16 residues. Germline lookup yields CDR1 MGHRA and CDR2 YSYEKL. The gene calls are TRBV4-1 and TRBJ2-5; 10 bases fit TRBD2. The sequence derives from a man aged 35-49 years with primary liver carcinoma and hepatitis B virus infection. Sequencing used tumor-adjacent normal liver tissue. CDR3 nucleotide sequence: TGTGCCAACAGCCAGGCTAGCGGGAGTTTGTCGGAGACCCAGTACTTC. Translated, it gives CANSQASGSLSETQYF.